This T cell receptor (beta chain) was obtained from a study of molecular identifiers for immune sequencing clone quantification (dated by TCRdb to 2016 to 2018). Looking at the study overall: In a replicate experiment, RNA from roughly 20,000 or 100,000 naive CD8 T cells was split into five aliquots, four of which were sequenced. This methods study used CD8 T cells to benchmark TCR RNA copy counting and molecular-identifier clustering-based TCR repertoire sequencing (MIDCIRS). Results the study describes overall, beyond this receptor: Spiked-in Jurkat TCR RNA equal to a single cell's worth was reported to be detectable even within 1,100,000 naive CD8 T cells. Identical TCR molecules sharing a barcode could cause highly expanded clone sizes to be underestimated. Modeling estimated 3 to 3.5 recovered TCR RNA copies per cell, compared with approximately 9.5 by digital PCR, which implies roughly 30% capture efficiency. In CMV-specific effector cells, clones with more than 20 RNA copies contained over 98% of molecules, whereas in naive cells such clones contained under 1% of molecules. When barcode sub-clustering was left out, chimeric consensus sequences inflated TCR diversity, with chimeras reaching as high as 47%. The naive libraries included spiked-in Jurkat TCR RNA (roughly nine copies' worth), and this RNA is not part of the donor repertoire.

The library was prepared using PCR. The reads were generated on an Illumina HiSeq 4000. Bulk TCR libraries were made following a previously described method, with the TCR primers given in Table S5. Total RNA was purified with the Qiagen AllPrep DNA/RNA kit. Before analysis, reads from multiple sequencing runs of the same library were pooled. Regarding the original processing steps: Only reads with exact TCR constant sequence were kept, trimmed to 150 nt, and grouped by their 12-nt molecular barcodes. Reads in each barcode group were sub-clustered using a 15% Levenshtein threshold, and a quality-weighted consensus sequence was built for each RNA molecule. Non-functional sequences were filtered out, along with any lower-count sequence sitting one edit away from another sequence. Based on a fit of two negative binomial distributions, barcode sub-clusters having less than 20% of the maximum read count were discarded. TCRdb reworked the public reads: Q25 trimming with fastp, MiXCR clone assembly, productive beta chains retained. CDR3 protein duplicates are merged, each entry listing the most common genes and DNA. TCRdb, rather than the study authors, made the V and J calls. The sample profile shows 350,000 or so distinct CDR3 sequences; roughly 23% of them were found once. 0.7% to 0.9% of the sample goes to the ten largest clones.

There are 14 amino acids in the CDR3, from cysteine to phenylalanine inclusive. This entry keeps only the CDR3 DNA: 42 bases, framed from base 1. V was cut back by 5 bases and J by 4 bases, leaving a gap of 12 bases between them. Libraries of naive CD8 T cells were built from approximately 20,000 to 980,000 sorted cells, with 10%, 30% or 50% of the purified RNA used. Naive CD8 T cells, defined as CD8+CD4-CCR7+CD45RA+, were FACS-sorted into RLT Plus buffer on a BD FACSAria II. More than 8 TCR copies' worth of Jurkat RNA were spiked into roughly 19,000-1,000,000 naive CD8 T cell samples to test detection sensitivity. CD8 T cells were enriched using RosetteSep CD8+ T Cell Enrichment Cocktail and Ficoll-Paque, and the enriched cells then underwent ACK red cell lysis. A remark on this clonotype: Its antigen is currently not known. No much larger clone exists at a distance of one base, and base qualities are not known.

The chain is made from TRBV12-3 or TRBV12-4 and TRBJ1-3, with the D gene call left open. The specimen sequenced was naive CD8+ T cells from blood, with Jurkat cell RNA spiked in. The cell subset or site label here, explained by the study, means: FACS-sorted CD8+CD4-CCR7+CD45RA+ naive T cells. This receptor was taken from a human donor in good health. Some libraries in this study had Jurkat cell RNA spiked in. The bases are TGTGCCAGCAGTCCTAGGCTTTGGGGAAACACCATATATTTT. It translates as CASSPRLWGNTIYF.